The 30 T cell receptor beta chains in this list originate from one sample, sequenced in a study of human T cells and chemical hapten exposure (dated by TCRdb to about 2021). The library was made by RACE. Sequencing relied on a NextSeq 500. TCRdb handled the public reads itself, with Q25 trimming in fastp and clone calling in MiXCR, and kept productive beta chains. Each entry merges the rows of one CDR3 protein and shows their most common DNA and genes. This sample gives around 110,000 distinct CDR3 sequences in total; approximately 10% of them show up just once. In total, the top ten clones hold 2.4% of the sample. This specimen's time point label, interpreted: patch test 3, about 24 weeks after DPC sensitization. The treatment or condition tag for this specimen amounts to: therapeutic diphenylcyclopropenone sensitization with weekly scalp DPC. Sample: whole blood, taken in connection with sensitization to the hapten diphenylcyclopropenone (DPC). The receptor set was obtained from a woman aged 45-65 years with alopecia areata. Some clones in this sample may be carry-over from other donors' samples.

In this sample, this clonotype turned up a few times. The genes are TRBV5-4 and TRBJ1-2, with 9 bases that match TRBD1. Trimming at V came to 9 bases and at J to 8 bases, leaving 14 bases not matched to a gene. Germline V gives CDR1 SGHNT, CDR2 YYREEE (reference sequence). This CDR3 contains 14 residues. The CDR3 nucleotides are TGTGCCACCCGAAAAATGGACAGGGGAGGCGGCTACACCTTC. This sequence encodes CATRKMDRGGGYTF.

The V and J genes are TRBV12-3 or TRBV12-4 and TRBJ1-2; no definite D call. This CDR3 has 12 amino acids. V lost 1 base and J lost 5, with 5 bases in between. The CDR3 DNA reads as TGTGCCAGCAGTTTAGACACGTATGGCTACACCTTC. Its protein is CASSLDTYGYTF.

This chain's CDR3 is CSVDVRKVVNEQFF. The CDR3 nucleotides are TGCAGCGTTGACGTCCGAAAGGTCGTAAATGAGCAGTTCTTC. This sequence joins TRBV29-1 and TRBJ2-1, with no clear D. CDR1 is SQVTM and CDR2 is ANQGSEA in the germline V gene. CDR3 length equals 14 residues. Trimming pared 3 bases from V and 7 bases from J, leaving 16 bases between.

The gene calls are TRBV20-1 and TRBJ2-3; TRBD2 matches 9 bases. CDR1 and CDR2 from the germline V gene are DFQATT and SNEGSKA (reference sequence). The ends lost 4 bases at V and 1 base at J; junction bases unmatched: 12. CDR3 length equals 17 residues. As DNA, the CDR3 is TGCAGTGCTATCACCCCTAGATTAGCGGGAGGCACAGATACGCAGTATTTT. Translation gives CSAITPRLAGGTDTQYF.

This clonotype turned up a few times. J is TRBJ2-7 and V is TRBV29-1, with 7 bases identical to TRBD2. Germline V gene sequence: CDR1 SQVTM, CDR2 ANQGSEA. V shed 4 bases and J 0 bases; nucleotides not matched to a gene: 6. The CDR3 spans 14 residues. The CDR3 here is CSVVGGSSSYEQYF. As DNA, the CDR3 is TGCAGCGTTGTGGGCGGGAGTAGCTCCTACGAGCAGTACTTC.

This chain connects TRBV27 to TRBJ2-3; possibly TRBD2 for D (6 bases). This CDR3 has 14 residues. The germline V and J ends were trimmed by 8 bases and 0 bases, with 12 bases remaining between them. Germline-derived CDR1 and CDR2 are MNHEY and SMNVEV (reference sequence). The CDR3 spells CASGTSRSTDTQYF. As DNA, the CDR3 is TGTGCCAGCGGCACTAGCAGGAGCACAGATACGCAGTATTTT.

The chain has TRBV20-1 and TRBJ2-6; D gene unclear. CDR3 size: 15 residues. V lost 3 bases, J lost 2 bases, and 11 bases lay in between. Germline V gene sequence: CDR1 DFQATT, CDR2 SNEGSKA (reference sequence). CDR3: CSARFRGAGANVLTF. CDR3 nucleotides: TGCAGTGCTAGGTTTCGAGGCGCTGGGGCCAACGTCCTGACTTTC.

This clonotype showed up many times. V usage is TRBV9 and J usage is TRBJ2-1; TRBD2 matches 12 bases. The germline V gene has CDR1 SGDLS and CDR2 YYNGEE. V shed 2 bases, J shed 7 bases, and the junction held 10 bases outside the gene matches. The CDR3 consists of 17 residues. The CDR3 sequence: CASSVGLLAGGGNEQFF. The CDR3 bases are TGTGCCAGCAGCGTCGGCCTCCTAGCGGGAGGGGGGAATGAGCAGTTCTTC.

Only a few counts were recorded for this clonotype. The junction shows a germline mismatch at one end, possibly a read error. The chain has TRBV4-2 and TRBJ2-3; TRBD1 matches at 11 bases. The CDR3 contains 16 residues. Germline CDR1 reads LGHNA; CDR2 reads YNFKEQ. The CDR3 reads CASRQGDRGDTDTQYF. CDR3 nucleotides: TGTGCCAGCAGACAAGGGGACAGGGGGGACACAGATACGCAGTATTTT.

This clonotype was detected only a few times. V gene TRBV27 combines with J gene TRBJ2-7, with unresolved D. Trimming pared 3 bases from V and 3 bases from J, leaving 9 bases between. CDR3 size: 13 residues. Germline CDR1 reads MNHEY; CDR2 reads SMNVEV (reference sequence). CDR3 sequence (DNA): TGTGCCAGCAGTTTTGCACAGAACTACGAGCAGTACTTC. Translated, it gives CASSFAQNYEQYF.

This chain links TRBV28 with TRBJ2-6; D ambiguous. The length of the CDR3 is 15 residues. Germline V gene sequence: CDR1 MDHEN, CDR2 SYDVKM. Trimming took off 7 bases at V and 0 bases at J, with 10 bases between the two ends. The CDR3 sequence: CASTQQGSGANVLTF. The CDR3, as DNA: TGTGCCAGCACCCAGCAAGGCTCTGGGGCCAACGTCCTGACTTTC. The full variable domain, rest sourced from reference TRBV28 and TRBJ2-6, is DVKVTQSSRYLVKRTGEKVFLECVQDMDHENMFWYRQDPGLGLRLIYFSYDVKMKEKGDIPEGYSVSREKKERFSLILESASTNQTSMYLCASTQQGSGANVLTFGAGSRLTVL.

In its sample, this clonotype was seen a few times. The gene calls are TRBV7-2 and TRBJ1-1; D is perhaps TRBD1 (6 bases). This CDR3 is built from 12 residues. Per the germline V gene, CDR1 is SGHTA and CDR2 is FQGNSA. With 3 bases removed from V and 11 bases from J, the gap between germline ends came to 13 bases. This chain's CDR3 is CASSFPGVVAFF. DNA of the CDR3: TGTGCCAGCAGCTTCCCAGGGGTAGTGGCTTTCTTT.

This clonotype appeared many times. The chain combines TRBV3-1 with TRBJ2-7, with 11 bases identical to TRBD2. The CDR3 runs 15 residues. V shed 0 bases, J shed 4 bases, and the junction held 2 bases outside the gene matches. Germline-derived CDR1 and CDR2 are LGHDT and YNNKEL (reference sequence). The CDR3: CASSQDLAGGYEQYF. The DNA of the CDR3 is TGTGCCAGCAGCCAAGACCTAGCGGGAGGTTACGAGCAGTACTTC.

The genes are TRBV12-3 or TRBV12-4 and TRBJ1-5, with 7 nucleotides matching TRBD1. CDR3 size: 14 residues. V was clipped by 4 bases and J by 6 bases; unmatched bases: 6. CDR3 residues: CASSSGGSGQPQHF. CDR3 DNA sequence: TGTGCCAGCAGTTCAGGGGGATCGGGTCAGCCCCAGCATTTT.

This clonotype appeared a few times. Compared with germline, one end of the junction differs, possibly owing to a read error. V usage is TRBV6-5 and J usage is TRBJ1-6, with 9 bases lining up with TRBD1. The CDR3 totals 15 residues. Germline CDR1 reads MNHEY; CDR2 reads SVGAGI. The CDR3 region has the DNA TGTGCCAGCACTTACGGGACAGGGAGTCACTCACCCCTCCACTTT. It codes for CASTYGTGSHSPLHF.

The chain employs TRBV6-1 and TRBJ2-7; 14 bases are shared with TRBD2. This CDR3 is 15 amino acids long. Germline values: CDR1 MNHNS, CDR2 SASEGT. Germline trimming cut 4 bases from V and 12 bases from J; bases unmatched to any gene: 11. DNA of the CDR3: TGTGCCAGCAGTGGTCGGACTAGCGGGAGGCAAGTGGGGTACTTC. Translated, it gives CASSGRTSGRQVGYF.

This chain uses TRBV20-1 with TRBJ1-2, with a weak D call TRBD1 (5 bases). Germline assignment: CDR1 DFQATT and CDR2 SNEGSKA (reference sequence). The CDR3 covers 12 residues. V was pared by 5 bases and J by 12 bases, with 19 bases between. CDR3 DNA sequence: TGCAGTGCTGGGGGGGATGGCTCGGGGGACACCTTC. Translation: CSAGGDGSGDTF.

A single count supports this clonotype. A much larger clone differs from this one at a single base, so this may be a read error. The rearrangement uses TRBV7-2 and TRBJ1-2; 7 bases are shared with TRBD1. CDR3 length equals 15 residues. Germline trimming cut 2 bases from V and 3 bases from J; bases unmatched to any gene: 6. CDR1 SGHTA and CDR2 FQGNSA come from the germline V gene. The CDR3 coding sequence is TGTGCCAGCAGCTTAAAGACAGGGAGGGACTATGGCTACACCTTC. Its translation is CASSLKTGRDYGYTF.

In its sample, this clonotype was seen many times. This sequence joins TRBV20-1 and TRBJ2-1, with D possibly TRBD2 on 6 matching bases. The CDR3 spans 15 residues. Germline CDR1 is DFQATT and CDR2 is SNEGSKA (reference sequence). Trimming took off 1 base at V and 2 bases at J, with 12 bases between the two ends. Here the CDR3 DNA reads TGCAGTGCTAGAGCGGAGACTAGTCCCTACAATGAGCAGTTCTTC. Translated: CSARAETSPYNEQFF.

This clonotype came up many times. The V and J genes are TRBV5-1 and TRBJ2-3; D is unresolved. V lost 0 bases and J lost 4, with 6 bases in between. In germline, CDR1 is SGHRS, CDR2 YFSETQ. The CDR3 sequence is 13 residues long. The CDR3: CASSLDPADTQYF. The CDR3 DNA is TGCGCCAGCAGCTTGGATCCGGCAGATACGCAGTATTTT.

In its sample, this clonotype was seen a few times. The genes are TRBV12-3 or TRBV12-4 and TRBJ2-7, with D possibly TRBD1 on 6 matching bases. V lost 5 bases, J lost 5 bases, and 10 bases lay in between. This CDR3 comprises 12 residues. In DNA form, the CDR3 reads TGTGCCAGCAGTAACAGGGTCCACGAGCAGTACTTC. Amino acids: CASSNRVHEQYF.

J is TRBJ2-1 and V is TRBV28; 12 bases agree with TRBD2. CDR1 and CDR2 (germline): MDHEN, SYDVKM. CDR3 length: 20 amino acids. V was pared by 1 base and J by 0 bases, with 10 bases of the junction left unmatched. The CDR3 reads CASSLSPSGRGGSSYNEQFF. The CDR3 bases are TGTGCCAGCAGTTTATCTCCTAGCGGGAGGGGGGGAAGCTCCTACAATGAGCAGTTCTTC.

This chain links TRBV9 with TRBJ2-3, with TRBD2 identical over 11 bases. From germline, CDR1 is SGDLS and CDR2 YYNGEE. The CDR3 is 15 residues long. The trim removed 1 base at V and 6 bases at J, leaving 4 bases unmatched. This CDR3 is CASSVSSGRSDTQYF. In DNA form, the CDR3 reads TGTGCCAGCAGCGTATCTAGCGGGAGGTCGGATACGCAGTATTTT.

This clonotype was observed a handful of times. The chain recombines TRBV29-1 with TRBJ2-2; a possible D gene is TRBD2 (5 bases). The CDR3 consists of 13 residues. Trimming cost V 5 bases and J 5 bases, with 12 bases left between them. Germline CDR1 reads SQVTM; CDR2 reads ANQGSEA. The CDR3 here is CSVLFSGTGELFF. The CDR3 DNA reads as TGCAGCGTTTTGTTCTCGGGGACCGGGGAGCTGTTTTTT.

This clonotype was seen repeatedly, ten times or more. DNA of the CDR3: TGTGCCAGCAGCCAGGGGCTCGAGACCCAGTACTTC. The encoded protein is CASSQGLETQYF. This chain joins TRBV7-9 and TRBJ2-5, with D tentatively TRBD1 (6 bases). V was trimmed by 5 bases and J by 5 bases, leaving 9 bases between them. The CDR3 runs to 12 residues. CDR1 is SEHNR and CDR2 is FQNEAQ in the germline V gene (reference sequence).

This clonotype was counted a few times. The rearrangement links TRBV28 to TRBJ2-7; D gene uncertain. V lost 6 bases and J 2 bases, leaving 8 bases between the germline ends. This CDR3 comprises 12 residues. Per the germline V gene, CDR1 is MDHEN and CDR2 is SYDVKM. The CDR3 DNA is TGTGCCAGCAGCCGGACGGCCTACGAGCAGTACTTC. It is translated as CASSRTAYEQYF. Full variable domain (rest looked up from reference TRBV28 and TRBJ2-7): DVKVTQSSRYLVKRTGEKVFLECVQDMDHENMFWYRQDPGLGLRLIYFSYDVKMKEKGDIPEGYSVSREKKERFSLILESASTNQTSMYLCASSRTAYEQYFGPGTRLTVT.

This clonotype turned up a few times. The chain couples TRBV7-2 to TRBJ2-3; 9 nucleotides match TRBD2. Germline values: CDR1 SGHTA, CDR2 FQGNSA. The CDR3 loop spans 14 amino acids. The J segment lost 4 bases and the V segment lost 5 bases, leaving 4 bases of the junction unmatched. The CDR3: CASSRGLAADTQYF. The DNA of the CDR3 is TGTGCCAGCAGCCGGGGACTAGCCGCAGATACGCAGTATTTT.

The chain joins TRBV20-1 to TRBJ2-7; possible D gene TRBD2, 5 bases. CDR3 size: 13 residues. The germline CDR1 and CDR2 sequences are DFQATT and SNEGSKA (reference sequence). The V gene lost 6 bases and the J gene lost 1 base, with 13 bases spanning the gap. This CDR3 reads CSAWRVQSYEQYF. CDR3 coding DNA: TGCAGTGCGTGGCGGGTGCAATCCTACGAGCAGTACTTC.

This clonotype was seen repeatedly, ten times or more. The chain recombines TRBV5-4 with TRBJ2-2; 9 bases line up with TRBD1. The CDR3 contains 17 residues. Germline V gene sequence: CDR1 SGHNT, CDR2 YYREEE (reference sequence). The J segment lost 5 bases and the V segment lost 4 bases, leaving 12 bases of the junction unmatched. This CDR3 is CASSGGQGPGSTGELFF. The CDR3 DNA reads as TGTGCCAGCAGCGGGGGACAGGGTCCGGGGTCGACCGGGGAGCTGTTTTTT.

This rearrangement joins TRBV12-3 or TRBV12-4 to TRBJ2-3; no firm D call. The CDR3 totals 11 residues. V was pared by 3 bases and J by 10 bases, with 8 bases between. The CDR3: CASSLRLAQYF. CDR3 in DNA: TGTGCCAGCAGTTTGCGGTTGGCGCAGTATTTT.